The 7 T cell receptor beta chains presented below share a single source sample, sequenced in a study of early T cells in non-severe SARS-CoV-2 infection. TCRdb processed the 5' RACE reads anew with MiXCR; each CDR3 protein has one entry. The sample includes about 19,000 distinct CDR3 sequences, 4.2% of them seen just once. The sequenced material came from whole blood. Source of these receptors: an adult who was a healthcare worker with PCR-confirmed SARS-CoV-2 infection or an uninfected control (not recorded which).

This clonotype was recorded at least ten times. V gene TRBV19 combines with J gene TRBJ2-2; D not resolved. The CDR3 totals 11 residues. Germline V lookup: CDR1 LNHDA, CDR2 SQIVND (reference sequence). Trimming took 7 bases from V and 6 from J, leaving 6 bases between them. This chain's CDR3 is CASTESGELFF. CDR3 coding DNA: TGTGCCAGTACCGAATCCGGGGAGCTGTTTTTT.

There are many counts of this clonotype. The chain combines TRBV6-1 with TRBJ1-5; weak D call: TRBD1 (6 bases). V lost 3 bases and J 4 bases, leaving 10 bases between the germline ends. The CDR3 is made up of 14 amino acids. From germline, CDR1 is MNHNS and CDR2 SASEGT. CDR3 region: CASSDGTFNQPQHF. The CDR3 coding sequence is TGTGCCAGCAGTGACGGGACATTTAATCAGCCCCAGCATTTT.

This clonotype was seen only a few times. This chain links TRBV10-3 with TRBJ1-5; tentatively, D is TRBD1 (5 bases). Germline assignment: CDR1 ENHRY and CDR2 SYGVKD. This CDR3 has 13 residues. With 2 bases removed from V and 7 bases from J, the gap between germline ends came to 9 bases. DNA of the CDR3: TGTGCCATCAGTGAGAGGGGATGGCAGCCCCAGCATTTT. Amino acids: CAISERGWQPQHF.

This clonotype was observed many times. The chain recombines TRBV25-1 with TRBJ1-1; 9 bases match TRBD1. CDR3 size: 15 residues. Germline V gene sequence: CDR1 MGHDK, CDR2 SYGVNS. V gave up 10 bases and J gave up 9 bases; unmatched junction bases: 18. CDR3 bases: TGTGCCACCGCTCCCTCAGGGGGGACAGGGAATAAAGCTTTCTTT. Residues: CATAPSGGTGNKAFF.

This clonotype was recorded at least ten times. The gene calls are TRBV9 and TRBJ2-1, with 10 bases aligning to TRBD2. The CDR3 totals 16 residues. The germline CDR1 and CDR2 sequences are SGDLS and YYNGEE. Unmatched junction bases numbered 9, after V lost 3 bases and J lost 6 bases. DNA of the CDR3: TGTGCCAGCAGCGCGGTTAGCGGGGGGCCGGCCAATGAGCAGTTCTTC. This gives the protein CASSAVSGGPANEQFF. Full variable domain (rest looked up from reference TRBV9 and TRBJ2-1): DSGVTQTPKHLITATGQRVTLRCSPRSGDLSVYWYQQSLDQGLQFLIQYYNGEERAKGNILERFSAQQFPDLHSELNLSSLELGDSALYFCASSAVSGGPANEQFFGPGTRLTVL.

About this clonotype: At one end the junction does not follow the germline gene, possibly because of a read error. V usage is TRBV12-3 or TRBV12-4 and J usage is TRBJ2-2, with D perhaps TRBD2 (6 bases). This CDR3 contains 12 residues. Here the CDR3 DNA reads TGTGCCAGCAATATCGCGGTCGGGGGGCTGTTTTTT. Its translation is CASNIAVGGLFF.

This clonotype turned up a few times. The genes are TRBV12-3 or TRBV12-4 and TRBJ2-4; D gene ambiguous. V lost 1 base, J lost 0 bases, and 7 bases lay in between. CDR3 size: 15 residues. The CDR3 DNA sequence: TGTGCCAGCAGTTTAGAGGGCTTAGCCAAAAACATTCAGTACTTC. Translation gives CASSLEGLAKNIQYF.